This T cell receptor beta chain was profiled in a study of blood T cell repertoires in COVID-19. Overall study context: The samples span acute and convalescent COVID-19 from the United States, Italy and Spain.

The CDR3 contains 14 residues. Trimming shortened V by 6 bases and J by 2 bases, and 13 bases separated the two germline ends. CDR1 and CDR2 from the germline V gene are SNHLY and FYNNEI. In the source study's methods: Amplification from reference gene primers served as the basis for estimated nucleated cell counts. Here immunoSEQ multiplex PCR was the method, and the copy in TCRdb shows in-frame clones only, minus some. The V and J calls and the clone size are those of that table, but D and trimming were determined from the DNA. The data show some 110,000 clones, roughly nine tenths seen once. V usage is TRBV2 and J usage is TRBJ1-2; D might be TRBD1 (6 bases). The material sequenced was peripheral blood. This receptor was obtained from a man in his 70s who had recovered from COVID-19. The CDR3 protein is CASSRGGPNYGYTF. The CDR3 nucleotides read TGTGCCAGCAGCCGAGGGGGTCCCAACTATGGCTACACCTTC.